Listed below are T cell receptor beta chains from one sample, sequenced in a study of early T cells in non-severe SARS-CoV-2 infection. TCRdb ran MiXCR on the 5' RACE reads and lists one entry per CDR3 protein. The sample carries tens of thousands of distinct CDR3 sequences, approximately 5.4% recorded once. Specimen: whole blood. These receptors all stem from an adult who was a healthcare worker with PCR-confirmed SARS-CoV-2 infection or an uninfected control (not recorded which). Each CDR3 is given with its conserved first and last residue. Fields, in order: D gene, clone size, V gene, J gene, CDR3 DNA, CDR3 protein. A D gene is named only where the DNA matches it firmly. The size field is filled for only some rows; it gives once, few, many or a size class.

TRBD1	few	TRBV7-2	TRBJ2-7	TGTGCCAGCAGCTCACCCAAAACAGGGGTAGAGGACGAGCAGTACTTC	CASSSPKTGVEDEQYF
.	.	TRBV12-3/TRBV12-4	TRBJ2-7	TGTGCCAGCAGTCGGGGACTCGACCCGAGAGAGCAGTACTTC	CASSRGLDPREQYF
TRBD1	many	TRBV27	TRBJ1-1	TGTGCCAGCAGTTTGTTGGACAGGGGGGATACTGAAGCTTTCTTT	CASSLLDRGDTEAFF
.	many	TRBV5-1	TRBJ2-3	TGCGCCAGCAGCTCACCGCCAGGAGGAGCGCCTACTCTTGGAGATACGCAGTATTTT	CASSSPPGGAPTLGDTQYF
TRBD2	many	TRBV19	TRBJ2-2	TGTGCCAGTAGTATAGACGCTAGCGGGAGTTTTAGGGGTCGCACCGGGGAGCTGTTTTTT	CASSIDASGSFRGRTGELFF
.	many	TRBV12-3/TRBV12-4	TRBJ1-2	TGTGCCAGCACCTTGGGGGAACTCCCCCTCTATGGCTACACCTTC	CASTLGELPLYGYTF
.	many	TRBV27	TRBJ2-6	TGTGCCAGCTCCCCAAGGGCCGGCTCTGGGGCCAACGTCCTGACTTTC	CASSPRAGSGANVLTF
.	few	TRBV20-1	TRBJ2-3	TGCAGTGCCAACCCTAATCCTCCGACTATCACAGATACGCAGTATTTT	CSANPNPPTITDTQYF
.	.	TRBV6-5	TRBJ2-2	TGTGCCAGCAGATTAAACACCGGGGAGCTGTTTTTT	CASRLNTGELFF
.	few	TRBV10-3	TRBJ2-7	TGTGCCATCAGTGAGTTAAGGACAGACTACGAGCAGTACTTC	CAISELRTDYEQYF
.	.	TRBV5-4	TRBJ2-5	TGTGCCAGCAGCTCCGACCCTCCCGGGACCCAGTACTTC	CASSSDPPGTQYF
.	.	TRBV6-5	TRBJ1-1	TGTGCCAGCAGTCGAAGTCTCGGACAGACTGAAGCTTTCTTT	CASSRSLGQTEAFF
.	many	TRBV3-1	TRBJ2-3	TGTGCCAGCAGCCACCCTAGCGAGAGCACAGATACGCAGTATTTT	CASSHPSESTDTQYF
.	.	TRBV19	TRBJ1-5	TGTGCCAGTAGTATCGGACAGCCCCCCCACAATCAGCCCCAGCATTTT	CASSIGQPPHNQPQHF
.	many	TRBV27	TRBJ2-7	TGTGCCAGCCGTGATGGGGGCGCCTCCTACGAGCAGTACTTC	CASRDGGASYEQYF
TRBD2	many	TRBV6-2/TRBV6-3	TRBJ2-7	TGTGCCAGCAGTCGAGGGACTAGCGGCTGGTTGAAGCAGTACTTC	CASSRGTSGWLKQYF
.	many	TRBV10-1	TRBJ2-7	TGCGCCAGCAGTGAAGTAGGGGATGGGGACGAGCAGTACTTC	CASSEVGDGDEQYF
.	.	TRBV7-6	TRBJ1-1	TGTGCCAGCAGCTTAAACGCAGGGTTTACTGAAGCTTTCTTT	CASSLNAGFTEAFF
.	.	TRBV12-3/TRBV12-4	TRBJ1-1	TGTGCCAGCAGTTCAATCGTCGGTCAAGGGGTATGGGGCTCAATGAACACTGAAGCTTTCTTT	CASSSIVGQGVWGSMNTEAFF
.	many	TRBV4-1	TRBJ1-2	TGCGCCAGCAGCCAAGACTGGGCCAGGGGCTATGGCTACACCTTC	CASSQDWARGYGYTF
TRBD2	many	TRBV7-3	TRBJ2-2	TGTGCCAGCAGCCGAACTGGACTAGCGGGAGCGGGCGGGGAGCTGTTTTTT	CASSRTGLAGAGGELFF
TRBD1	few	TRBV2	TRBJ1-6	TGTGCCAGCCGGCAGGACAGGAGCTCCTATAATTCACCCCTCCACTTT	CASRQDRSSYNSPLHF
.	few	TRBV20-1	TRBJ2-6	TGCAGTGCTAGTCCCGGCCGCTCTGGGGCCAACGTCCTGACTTTC	CSASPGRSGANVLTF
.	few	TRBV4-2	TRBJ1-1	TGTGCCAGCAGCCAAGAACCCTTCCAGAAAGCTTTCTTT	CASSQEPFQKAFF
.	many	TRBV10-3	TRBJ1-1	TGTGACTCTCGGGCCACTGAAGCTTTCTTT	CDSRATEAFF
.	many	TRBV20-1	TRBJ1-1	TGCAGTGCTCTAATGAACACTGAAGCTTTCTTT	CSALMNTEAFF
TRBD1	few	TRBV30	TRBJ2-4	TGTGCCTGGAGCAGAGACAGGGGGAACATTCAGTACTTC	CAWSRDRGNIQYF
TRBD2	many	TRBV7-9	TRBJ2-7	TGTGCCAGCAGCTCACGGACTAGCGGGACCCCCTACGAGCAGTACTTC	CASSSRTSGTPYEQYF
TRBD2	few	TRBV12-3/TRBV12-4	TRBJ2-5	TGTGCCAGCAGTGTCGGGACTAGCGGGAGGGCCGTAGAGACCCAGTACTTC	CASSVGTSGRAVETQYF
.	.	TRBV18	TRBJ2-7	TGTGCCAGCTCACCCGAGGGCCGTCCAAGGGAGCAGTACTTC	CASSPEGRPREQYF
.	many	TRBV5-6	TRBJ2-6	TGTGCCAGCACGAATTTGGGCAGGGGCCTCTCTGGGGCCAACGTCCTGACTTTC	CASTNLGRGLSGANVLTF
.	.	TRBV10-1	TRBJ1-1	TGCGCCAGCATGGCGGGGGCTGGCACTGAAGCTTTCTTT	CASMAGAGTEAFF
.	.	TRBV20-1	TRBJ1-3	TGCAGTGCTAGAGATGCAGGGTCCTCCTCTGGAAACACCATATATTTT	CSARDAGSSSGNTIYF
.	many	TRBV7-8	TRBJ2-3	TGTGCCAGCAGCTGGGGCGGGATGACCACAGATACGCAGTATTTT	CASSWGGMTTDTQYF
TRBD2	.	TRBV4-2	TRBJ2-3	TGTGCCAGCAGCCAGGTCACTAGCTCGGGAGGAACAGATACGCAGTATTTT	CASSQVTSSGGTDTQYF
.	few	TRBV28	TRBJ2-7	TGTGCCAGCAGTAAAAGAGGAGGTCGAACCTACGAGCAGTACTTC	CASSKRGGRTYEQYF
.	.	TRBV5-6	TRBJ2-3	TGTGCCAGCAGCTCCACGAAGTCCGGGTCTGTAGGAGATACGCAGTATTTT	CASSSTKSGSVGDTQYF
.	many	TRBV7-3	TRBJ2-2	TGTGCCAGCAGTCCAACTAGTCCCGGGGAGCTGTTTTTT	CASSPTSPGELFF
.	.	TRBV12-3/TRBV12-4	TRBJ2-2	TGTGCCAGCAGCCCCGTTCGCCCACCTTCGGGGGAGCTGTTTTTT	CASSPVRPPSGELFF
TRBD2	many	TRBV12-3/TRBV12-4	TRBJ2-6	TGTGCCAGCAGTCCTCGCGGTAGCGGGGGTCCTTTCTGGCTCTTTGGGGCCAACGTCCTGACTTTC	CASSPRGSGGPFWLFGANVLTF
.	few	TRBV5-1	TRBJ1-1	TGCGCCAGCCGAATAGGGAGGTGGGGTACCCCTGAAGCTTTCTTT	CASRIGRWGTPEAFF
TRBD1	many	TRBV10-1	TRBJ2-6	TGCGCCAGCAGTGATCGGGACAGGTCTCCCTCTGGGGCCAACGTCCTGACTTTC	CASSDRDRSPSGANVLTF
.	many	TRBV11-2	TRBJ2-6	TGTGCCAGCAGCACCCGGACATCCTCTGGGGCCAACGTCCTGACTTTC	CASSTRTSSGANVLTF
TRBD1	many	TRBV11-2	TRBJ2-6	TGTGCCAGCAGCTTGGACAGGGGGAGGACCTCTGGGGCCAACGTCCTGACTTTC	CASSLDRGRTSGANVLTF
.	.	TRBV14	TRBJ2-3	TGTGCCAGCAGCCAAGAGTACCGACACAGCTCCGCAGATACGCAGTATTTT	CASSQEYRHSSADTQYF
.	many	TRBV3-1	TRBJ1-5	TGTGCCAGTTCCCGGGTGCCAGATCAGCCCCAGCATTTT	CASSRVPDQPQHF
.	few	TRBV28	TRBJ2-1	TGTGCCAGCAGTTTATGGTCCGAAGTCTACAATGAGCAGTTCTTC	CASSLWSEVYNEQFF
.	.	TRBV20-1	TRBJ2-7	TGCAGTGCTAGAACAGGTACCTACCACGAGCAGTACTTC	CSARTGTYHEQYF
TRBD1	many	TRBV5-1	TRBJ2-7	TGCGCCAGCAGCCCCGGGACAGGATCATTCTACGAGCAGTACTTC	CASSPGTGSFYEQYF
TRBD1	many	TRBV28	TRBJ2-3	TGTGCCAGCGGATCTGCCGGGACAGGGCTTGGGACAGATACGCAGTATTTT	CASGSAGTGLGTDTQYF
.	many	TRBV9	TRBJ1-5	TGTGCCAGCAGTCTCGGACTGAACAATCAGCCCCAGCATTTT	CASSLGLNNQPQHF
.	many	TRBV5-1	TRBJ2-1	TGCGCCAGCAGCATGGGCCCTGCTAGGGACAATGAGCAGTTCTTC	CASSMGPARDNEQFF
.	.	TRBV27	TRBJ1-3	TGTGCCAGCAGATCGGGGGGAAGCTCTGGAAACACCATATATTTT	CASRSGGSSGNTIYF
.	few	TRBV5-1	TRBJ1-1	TGCGCCAGCAGCCCATCGCCGACAGAGAACACTGAAGCTTTCTTT	CASSPSPTENTEAFF